The 23 T cell receptor beta chains below come from one sample, sequenced in a study of cytomegalovirus exposure and HLA in healthy donors. PCR used 60 Vbeta primers and 13 Jbeta primers. Produced via immunoSEQ multiplex PCR; TCRdb's table is partial and in-frame only. There are around 140,000 clones in the sample; around 84% occur only once, and about 2.5% lies in the top ten. Sequencing input: PBMCs. The receptors were gathered from a man aged 45-60 years in good health and CMV-seronegative.

The rearrangement joins TRBV28 to TRBJ1-6; 9 bases fit TRBD1. The CDR3 is 19 residues long. Looked up from germline, CDR1 is MDHEN and CDR2 is SYDVKM. V dropped 3 bases and J dropped 5; count of bases not matched to a gene: 14. The CDR3 DNA sequence: TGTGCCAGCAGTTTTCACTTGGCGGACAGGGGCGATCATAATTCACCCCTCCACTTT. It translates to CASSFHLADRGDHNSPLHF.

The V and J genes are TRBV7-6 and TRBJ2-5, with D hard to call. Germline CDR1 is SGHVS and CDR2 is FNYEAQ. V lost 1 base and J 2 bases, leaving 11 bases between the germline ends. This CDR3 is built from 15 residues. The CDR3 bases are TGTGCCAGCAGCTTAGGTTTGCCACAGCAAGAGACCCAGTACTTC. Protein: CASSLGLPQQETQYF.

V usage is TRBV28 and J usage is TRBJ1-1; no clear D. Germline CDR1 and CDR2: MDHEN and SYDVKM. Trimming removed 9 bases at V and 0 bases at J, with 11 bases between. The CDR3 has 13 residues. This CDR3 reads CASFDELNTEAFF. In DNA form, the CDR3 reads TGTGCCAGTTTTGATGAGCTGAACACTGAAGCTTTCTTT.

This clone was observed a single time. The chain employs TRBV7-2 and TRBJ2-2; 9 bases match TRBD1. The V segment lost 5 bases and the J segment 8 bases; nucleotides outside the gene matches: 21. The V gene's germline CDR1 is SGHTA and CDR2 FQGNSA. The CDR3 extends over 19 amino acids. In DNA form, the CDR3 reads TGTGCCAGCAGCCCCGTCCCGGGACAGGGCCGACAGCCAGGGGGGGAGCTGTTTTTT. This codes for CASSPVPGQGRQPGGELFF. The complete variable domain, with remaining parts taken from reference TRBV7-2 and TRBJ2-2, reads GAGVSQSPSNKVTEKGKDVELRCDPISGHTALYWYRQSLGQGLEFLIYFQGNSAPDKSGLPSDRFSAERTGGSVSTLTIQRTQQEDSAVYLCASSPVPGQGRQPGGELFFGEGSRLTVL.

The genes are TRBV5-1 and TRBJ2-5; possibly TRBD1 for D (6 bases). The germline CDR1 and CDR2 sequences are SGHRS and YFSETQ. CDR3 size: 16 residues. V gave up 0 bases and J gave up 4 bases, with 16 bases separating them. DNA of the CDR3: TGCGCCAGCAGCTTGGTGGGGACAATTAAGAGAGAGACCCAGTACTTC. As protein: CASSLVGTIKRETQYF.

The V gene is TRBV19, the J gene TRBJ2-7; possible D gene TRBD2, 6 bases. The CDR3 covers 11 residues. V was shortened by 6 bases and J by 7 bases, with 10 bases between the two germline ends. Per the germline V gene, CDR1 is LNHDA and CDR2 is SQIVND (reference sequence). CDR3 coding DNA: TGTGCCAGTAGGGGGGGTCAGGAGCAGTACTTC. Protein sequence: CASRGGQEQYF.

A single count supports this clone. The rearrangement uses TRBV7-3 and TRBJ2-7; a weak D match, TRBD2 (5 bases). CDR1 is SGHTA and CDR2 is FQGTGA in the germline V gene. CDR3 length equals 14 residues. V lost 1 base and J 5 bases, leaving 12 bases between the germline ends. DNA of the CDR3: TGTGCCAGCAGCTTAAAGAGAGGGCCCCACGAGCAGTACTTC. Encoded protein: CASSLKRGPHEQYF.

The chain recombines TRBV27 with TRBJ1-2; 7 positions match TRBD1. V dropped 4 bases and J dropped 11; count of bases not matched to a gene: 10. This CDR3 has 13 amino acids. CDR1 MNHEY and CDR2 SMNVEV come from the germline V gene (reference sequence). The DNA of the CDR3 is TGTGCCAGCAGTTCTTTGACCAGGGGGGCATACACCTTC. As protein: CASSSLTRGAYTF.

The chain is built from TRBV4-1 and TRBJ2-7, with 9 bases lining up with TRBD1. Trimming took 4 bases from V and 3 from J; bases not matched to a gene: 10. CDR1 and CDR2 (germline): MGHRA, YSYEKL. This CDR3 region has 16 residues. In DNA form, the CDR3 reads TGCGCCAGCAGCCTTCCCCGGGACAGGGAAGTCTACGAGCAGTACTTC. It is translated as CASSLPRDREVYEQYF.

The chain couples TRBV5-1 to TRBJ1-4; maybe TRBD1 (6 bases). This CDR3 is built from 15 residues. V lost 0 bases and J lost 7, with 13 bases in between. Looked up from germline, CDR1 is SGHRS and CDR2 is YFSETQ. The CDR3, as DNA: TGCGCCAGCAGCTTGGTGCCAGGGGAAGGTGAAAAACTGTTTTTT. Amino acids: CASSLVPGEGEKLFF.

The CDR3 sequence is CASSLALAGEAGEQYF. The CDR3 DNA sequence: TGCGCCAGCAGCTTGGCGCTAGCGGGAGAGGCTGGTGAGCAGTACTTC. The chain links TRBV5-1 to TRBJ2-7; 10 positions match TRBD2. The CDR3 is 16 amino acids. V lost 0 bases to trimming and J lost 7 bases; unmatched junction nucleotides: 10. Per germline, CDR1 SGHRS and CDR2 YFSETQ.

In regard to this clone: Other nucleotide sequences from this sample produce the same CDR3. This rearrangement joins TRBV5-1 to TRBJ2-7; 8 bases align to TRBD1. The junction had 6 bases not matched to a gene; V was cut back by 4 bases and J by 6 bases. Looked up from germline, CDR1 is SGHRS and CDR2 is YFSETQ. The CDR3 is 13 amino acids. Here the CDR3 reads CASSKDRVREQYF. Written as DNA, the CDR3 is TGCGCCAGCAGCAAGGACAGGGTTCGCGAGCAGTACTTC.

The CDR3 DNA reads TGCGCCAGCAGCGACGTTTCAAGACTCACGAGCTCCTACGAGCAGTACTTC. This codes for CASSDVSRLTSSYEQYF. The rearrangement joins TRBV10-2 to TRBJ2-7; the D is unclear. Trimming left V 6 bases short and J 0 bases short, with 21 bases between. CDR1 and CDR2 (germline): WSHSY, SAAADI. The CDR3 totals 17 residues.

The V gene is TRBV9, the J gene TRBJ2-5, with D possibly matching TRBD2 (6 bases). The CDR3 contains 16 residues. Trimming removed 4 bases at V and 5 bases at J, with 21 bases between. Germline CDR1 is SGDLS and CDR2 is YYNGEE. The CDR3 DNA is TGTGCCAGCAGCCGTATGGGGGGAGTCACGATGGAGACCCAGTACTTC. It codes for CASSRMGGVTMETQYF. Full variable domain (missing parts from reference TRBV9 and TRBJ2-5): DSGVTQTPKHLITATGQRVTLRCSPRSGDLSVYWYQQSLDQGLQFLIQYYNGEERAKGNILERFSAQQFPDLHSELNLSSLELGDSALYFCASSRMGGVTMETQYFGPGTRLLVL.

This rearrangement joins TRBV14 to TRBJ2-5, with D perhaps matching TRBD2 (5 bases). V lost 2 bases and J lost 5, with 15 bases in between. This CDR3 has 15 residues. Per germline, CDR1 SGHDN and CDR2 FVKESK. CDR3: CASSQLELRRETQYF. As DNA, the CDR3 is TGTGCCAGCAGCCAATTGGAGCTACGGAGGGAGACCCAGTACTTC.

This clone was counted once. The chain joins TRBV18 to TRBJ2-1; D may be TRBD1 (6 bases). This CDR3 is built from 14 residues. Trimming took 7 bases from V and 5 from J, leaving 15 bases between them. Germline CDR1 KGHSH, CDR2 LQKENI. This chain's CDR3 is CASLTGIQDNEQFF. The CDR3 DNA follows: TGTGCCAGCTTAACAGGGATACAAGACAATGAGCAGTTCTTC.

The genes are TRBV9 and TRBJ2-2; 9 nucleotides line up with TRBD2. The CDR3 has 15 amino acids. Looked up from germline, CDR1 is SGDLS and CDR2 is YYNGEE. V was clipped by 4 bases and J by 4 bases; unmatched bases: 5. CDR3 loop: CASSSSSGTTGELFF. The CDR3, as DNA: TGTGCCAGCAGCTCCTCTAGCGGGACCACCGGGGAGCTGTTTTTT.

The chain has TRBV2 and TRBJ2-3; 7 nucleotides match TRBD1. This CDR3 has 16 residues. Germline V gene sequence: CDR1 SNHLY, CDR2 FYNNEI. J gave up 2 bases and V 6 bases, and 11 bases lay outside the gene matches. The CDR3 spells CASSNRQGPLTDTQYF. CDR3 DNA sequence: TGTGCCAGCAGCAACAGACAGGGCCCCCTCACAGATACGCAGTATTTT.

The chain combines TRBV6-1 with TRBJ1-1; D is possibly TRBD1 (5 bases). The CDR3 consists of 12 residues. V lost 2 bases and J lost 10, with 11 bases in between. The germline V gene has CDR1 MNHNS and CDR2 SASEGT. CDR3 loop: CASSENVGGAFF. The DNA for the CDR3 is TGTGCCAGCAGTGAAAATGTCGGGGGAGCTTTCTTT.

The J gene is TRBJ1-2, the V gene TRBV9; TRBD1 matches at 10 bases. The CDR3 sequence is 16 residues long. V lost 3 bases, J lost 3 bases, and 8 bases stayed unmatched. The germline V gene encodes CDR1 SGDLS and CDR2 YYNGEE. The CDR3 reads CASSASGTGEDYGYTF. The CDR3, as DNA: TGTGCCAGCAGCGCCTCCGGGACAGGGGAGGACTATGGCTACACCTTC. The full variable domain, with the rest looked up from reference TRBV9 and TRBJ1-2, is DSGVTQTPKHLITATGQRVTLRCSPRSGDLSVYWYQQSLDQGLQFLIQYYNGEERAKGNILERFSAQQFPDLHSELNLSSLELGDSALYFCASSASGTGEDYGYTFGSGTRLTVV.

This clone occurred once. At one boundary the junction diverges from the germline segment, which might be a read error. V and J are TRBV9 and TRBJ2-1; TRBD2 matches at 8 bases. CDR1 and CDR2 (germline): SGDLS, YYNGEE. This CDR3 region has 13 residues. The CDR3 coding sequence is TGTGCCAGCAGCTCCGGGGGGGAAAATGAGCAGCTCTTC. Its protein is CASSSGGENEQLF.

The rearrangement uses TRBV6-1 and TRBJ2-5, with 9 bases identical to TRBD1. There are 15 residues in the CDR3. Trimming removed 6 bases from V and 1 base from J; junction bases left unmatched: 6. CDR1 and CDR2 (germline): MNHNS, SASEGT. CDR3 loop: CASRGTGLSQETQYF. The CDR3 nucleotides read TGTGCCAGCAGGGGGACAGGGCTAAGCCAAGAGACCCAGTACTTC.

V gene TRBV5-1 combines with J gene TRBJ1-4; 7 bases agree with TRBD1. V shed 4 bases, J shed 4 bases, and the junction held 13 bases outside the gene matches. The CDR3 spans 17 residues. Looked up from germline, CDR1 is SGHRS and CDR2 is YFSETQ. CDR3 residues: CASSPDRVSWGNEKLFF. CDR3 nucleotides: TGCGCCAGCAGCCCAGACAGGGTTTCATGGGGTAATGAAAAACTGTTTTTT.